The rows below give T cell receptor beta chains drawn from one sample of a study of lymphopenia after photon versus proton radiotherapy. Some clones are missing from TCRdb's copy, which holds only in-frame ones; the method was immunoSEQ multiplex PCR. The top ten hold 50% of the sample, which has about 29,000 clones, over 80% seen once. Source: peripheral blood, taken from a patient treated with proton-based radiotherapy. Receptors were obtained from a woman aged 60-75 years with cholangiocarcinoma. Some clones in this sample may be carry-over from other donors' samples. Both conserved end residues are part of each CDR3. A D gene is named only where the DNA matches it firmly. Only part of the rows carry a size: once, few, many, or a class if the clone is expanded.

j_call clone_size v_call d_call cdr3_aa cdr3_nt
TRBJ2-7 - TRBV4-1 - CASSQGTVSYEQYF TGCGCCAGCAGCCAAGGGACAGTATCCTACGAGCAGTACTTC
TRBJ1-1 - TRBV7-2 - CASSAYSGTEAFF TGTGCCAGCAGCGCCTACTCGGGGACTGAAGCTTTCTTT
TRBJ2-5 - TRBV7-8 - CASSFDTGRETQYF TGTGCCAGCAGCTTCGACACCGGTCGGGAGACCCAGTACTTC
TRBJ2-5 - TRBV15 TRBD2 CATSRGLAGKETQYF TGTGCCACCAGCAGAGGACTAGCGGGAAAAGAGACCCAGTACTTC
TRBJ1-1 - TRBV29-1 - CSAMGQMNTEAFF TGCAGCGCAATGGGACAAATGAACACTGAAGCTTTCTTT
TRBJ2-7 - TRBV27 - CASSLGQYSYEQYF TGTGCCAGCAGTCTCGGACAGTACTCCTACGAGCAGTACTTC
TRBJ2-1 - TRBV29-1 - CSVGPAGYNEQFF TGCAGCGTTGGCCCCGCCGGGTACAATGAGCAGTTCTTC
TRBJ1-6 - TRBV7-8 TRBD1 CASSRDRDGSPLHF TGTGCCAGCAGCCGTGACAGGGACGGGTCACCCCTCCACTTT
TRBJ1-4 - TRBV18 - CASSPPVGPANEKLFF TGTGCCAGCTCACCACCGGTCGGACCTGCTAATGAAAAACTGTTTTTT
TRBJ2-7 - TRBV14 TRBD2 CASSSLAGGNYEQYF TGTGCCAGCAGCTCACTAGCGGGAGGGAACTACGAGCAGTACTTC
TRBJ2-1 - TRBV11-2 - CASSSVGPYNEQFF TGTGCCAGCAGCTCGGTTGGTCCCTACAATGAGCAGTTCTTC
TRBJ2-7 - TRBV7-2 TRBD2 CASSLFSGGPSYEQYF TGTGCCAGCAGCTTATTTAGCGGGGGACCTTCCTACGAGCAGTACTTC
TRBJ2-2 - TRBV5-4 - CASTNLVHANTGELFF TGTGCCAGCACCAACCTAGTCCACGCGAACACCGGGGAGCTGTTTTTT
TRBJ2-7 - TRBV11-2 TRBD1 CASSPARRTGVGYEQYF TGTGCCAGCAGCCCCGCACGACGGACAGGGGTTGGCTACGAGCAGTACTTC
TRBJ1-2 few TRBV6-1 TRBD1 CASMETGGGYTF TGTGCCAGCATGGAAACAGGGGGCGGCTACACCTTC
TRBJ2-7 - TRBV7-2 - CASRRHGSSMEQYF TGTGCCAGCAGACGCCACGGGAGCTCGATGGAGCAGTACTTC
TRBJ2-3 - TRBV18 TRBD2 CASSGLAGGLGRDTQYF TGTGCCAGCTCCGGACTAGCGGGGGGGCTTGGGAGAGATACGCAGTATTTT
TRBJ1-1 once TRBV10-3 - CAISGQVGTEAFF TGTGCCATCAGTGGCCAAGTTGGCACTGAAGCTTTCTTT
TRBJ2-3 - TRBV11-2 - CASSLVGVATDTQYF TGTGCCAGCAGCTTAGTTGGGGTAGCCACAGATACGCAGTATTTT
TRBJ1-2 - TRBV4-1 - CASSQLSRAANYGYTF TGCGCCAGCAGCCAATTGAGTCGGGCGGCGAACTATGGCTACACCTTC
TRBJ2-1 - TRBV6-6 - CASSGGRGTNEQFF TGTGCCAGCAGTGGAGGGCGGGGTACCAATGAGCAGTTCTTC
TRBJ2-2 - TRBV13 TRBD2 CASSPRGGRRVGELFF TGTGCCAGCAGCCCACGCGGCGGGAGAAGGGTCGGGGAGCTGTTTTTT
TRBJ2-7 - TRBV11-2 - CASSLYRESYEQYF TGTGCCAGCAGCTTATACAGAGAATCCTACGAGCAGTACTTC
TRBJ1-2 - TRBV7-9 TRBD1 CASSLQGNYGYTF TGTGCCAGCAGCCTACAGGGGAACTATGGCTACACCTTC
TRBJ2-5 - TRBV5-4 - CASSLTGTQYF TGTGCCAGCAGCTTGACGGGAACCCAGTACTTC
TRBJ2-5 once TRBV10-3 - CAISALHQETQYF TGTGCCATCAGTGCCCTCCACCAAGAGACCCAGTACTTC
TRBJ1-5 - TRBV19 - CASSLRRDWRQPQHF TGTGCCAGTAGTCTCCGCCGGGACTGGCGGCAGCCCCAGCATTTT
TRBJ1-5 - TRBV6-5 TRBD1 CASRRQGSHQPQHF TGTGCCAGCAGAAGACAGGGGTCTCATCAGCCCCAGCATTTT
TRBJ2-7 - TRBV6-5 TRBD2 CATLTSGIPYEQYF TGTGCCACCTTGACTAGCGGGATCCCCTACGAGCAGTACTTC
TRBJ2-7 - TRBV29-1 - CSAILAKRQIGYEQYF TGCAGCGCCATACTAGCAAAGAGGCAAATAGGCTACGAGCAGTACTTC
TRBJ1-5 - TRBV19 - CASSERTVRNQPQHF TGTGCCAGTAGCGAAAGGACAGTAAGAAATCAGCCCCAGCATTTT
TRBJ2-5 - TRBV10-3 - CAISESTGGGVETQYF TGTGCCATCAGTGAGTCGACTGGCGGGGGCGTAGAGACCCAGTACTTC
TRBJ1-4 - TRBV6-5 - CASSYSRAEEKLFF TGTGCCAGCAGTTACTCCAGGGCCGAGGAAAAACTGTTTTTT
TRBJ1-2 - TRBV18 - CASSPAGGFGYTF TGTGCCAGCTCACCGGCCGGGGGGTTTGGCTACACCTTC
TRBJ1-5 - TRBV6-6 - CASSFPRNQPQHF TGTGCCAGCAGTTTCCCCAGGAATCAGCCCCAGCATTTT
TRBJ2-1 - TRBV11-2 TRBD1 CASSSDRTGHDEQFF TGTGCCAGCAGCTCGGACAGGACAGGGCATGATGAGCAGTTCTTC
TRBJ1-3 - TRBV6-5 - CASRRDTGNTIYF TGTGCCAGCAGGCGGGATACGGGAAACACCATATATTTT
TRBJ2-1 - TRBV7-2 TRBD2 CASSPGTSGRGEQFF TGTGCCAGCAGCCCAGGGACTAGCGGGAGAGGTGAGCAGTTCTTC
TRBJ2-7 - TRBV5-4 TRBD1 CASSLGQGRRSYEQYF TGTGCCAGCAGCTTGGGACAGGGGAGGAGGTCCTACGAGCAGTACTTC
TRBJ2-7 - TRBV5-1 TRBD1 CASSPSLRTGYYEQYF TGCGCCAGCAGCCCATCCTTGAGGACAGGGTACTACGAGCAGTACTTC
TRBJ1-5 few TRBV11-2 - CASSFNSNQPQHF TGTGCCAGCAGCTTCAATAGCAATCAGCCCCAGCATTTT
TRBJ2-6 - TRBV19 - CASNLPGHASGANVLTF TGTGCCAGTAATTTACCGGGACATGCCTCTGGGGCCAACGTCCTGACTTTC
TRBJ2-3 - TRBV28 TRBD1 CATRDSVTDTQYF TGTGCCACCAGGGACAGTGTCACAGATACGCAGTATTTT
TRBJ1-2 once TRBV2 - CASRTGTDHGYTF TGTGCCAGCAGGACCGGGACTGACCATGGCTACACCTTC
TRBJ2-3 - TRBV11-3 - CASSLNSGASTDTQYF TGTGCCAGCAGCTTAAATAGCGGAGCTAGCACAGATACGCAGTATTTT
TRBJ2-5 - TRBV5-1 TRBD2 CASSPLPTSGGETQYF TGCGCCAGCAGCCCCCTCCCGACTAGCGGGGGTGAGACCCAGTACTTC
TRBJ2-7 - TRBV29-1 TRBD1 CSVGRTGAYEQYF TGCAGCGTCGGACGGACAGGGGCCTACGAGCAGTACTTC
TRBJ1-3 few TRBV4-2 - CASSHQGSGNTIYF TGTGCCAGCAGCCACCAGGGCTCTGGAAACACCATATATTTT
TRBJ1-1 - TRBV2 - CASRGSRRRGWTEAFF TGTGCCAGCAGGGGATCACGTCGTCGTGGATGGACTGAAGCTTTCTTT